The clone carrying this T cell receptor (beta chain) has at least ten counts. Its antigen is unidentified. These data are taken from a study of T cells after yellow fever vaccination. Regarding the study as a whole: Overlap between CD4 and CD8 compartments was detected for a small share of clonotypes.

V lost 4 bases to trimming and J lost 7 bases; unmatched junction nucleotides: 13. Germline CDR1 and CDR2: SGHTA and FQGNSA. This CDR3 has 16 amino acids. TCR cDNA, made by 5'RACE template switching, carried an added universal primer site and UMIs. TCRdb fed the 5' RACE reads into MiXCR, producing one record per CDR3 protein. This table has 300,000 or so distinct CDR3 sequences, roughly 4% appearing once. The starting material was PBMCs, obtained 5 days after the yellow fever booster vaccination. The sequence derives from a man aged 18 to 29 who received the YFV17D yellow fever vaccine. The V gene is TRBV7-2, the J gene TRBJ2-1; 7 bases align to TRBD2. The CDR3 DNA sequence: TGTGCCAGCAGCTCTCTACCGGGGGGACTATCGAATGAGCAGTTCTTC. Amino acid sequence: CASSSLPGGLSNEQFF.